The sequence of this TCR beta chain was determined in a study of blood T cell repertoires in COVID-19. Trimming shortened V by 1 base and J by 9 bases, and 15 bases separated the two germline ends. Germline values: CDR1 SEHNR, CDR2 FQNEAQ (reference sequence). The CDR3 spans 14 residues. The protocol was immunoSEQ multiplex PCR, while the TCRdb copy is restricted to in-frame clones and leaves out a portion. The data show some 260,000 clones, about 79% seen once. This clone appeared many times. The TCR was taken from a man older than 75 with acute or convalescent COVID-19. Source material: peripheral blood. This chain links TRBV7-9 with TRBJ1-2; the D is unclear. The CDR3, as DNA: TGTGCCAGCAGCTTAGGAGCCCCGGGTGTAAGCTACACCTTC. Its protein is CASSLGAPGVSYTF.